The 31 T cell receptor beta chains listed next were all sequenced from one sample in a study of spatial heterogeneity in lung cancer. TCRdb ran MiXCR on the 5' RACE reads and lists one entry per CDR3 protein. The sample shows about 92,000 distinct CDR3 sequences, about 12% of them seen only once. Documented time point: sample taken at primary tumor resection. Sequenced material: PBMCs, taken at surgery. The receptor set was obtained from a male donor with early-stage non-small cell lung cancer.

The chain carries TRBV7-8 and TRBJ2-3; 7 bases fit TRBD1. J was trimmed by 2 bases and V by 4 bases; bases with no gene match: 6. The CDR3 length is 15 residues. Germline V gives CDR1 SGHVS, CDR2 FQNEAQ. The CDR3 nucleotides read TGTGCCAGCAGCTCGGACAGGCTGCTCACAGATACGCAGTATTTT. Translating gives CASSSDRLLTDTQYF.

Only a few counts were recorded for this clonotype. The V and J genes are TRBV7-6 and TRBJ2-2; D unclear. The CDR3 totals 13 residues. Germline CDR1 reads SGHVS; CDR2 reads FNYEAQ. Trimming stripped 4 bases from V and 5 bases from J, with 8 bases between. The CDR3 DNA reads TGTGCCAGCAGCTGGGCCTCAACCGGGGAGCTGTTTTTT. Amino acids: CASSWASTGELFF.

This clonotype came up a few times. In nucleotides, the CDR3 is TGCAGCGTGGTACAGGGTCCCGGGGAGCTGTTTTTT. It translates to CSVVQGPGELFF. The chain has TRBV29-1 and TRBJ2-2; possibly TRBD1 for D (6 bases). CDR1 SQVTM and CDR2 ANQGSEA come from the germline V gene. The germline V and J ends were trimmed by 6 bases and 6 bases, with 11 bases remaining between them. The CDR3 runs to 12 residues.

This clonotype showed up many times. The J gene is TRBJ2-2, the V gene TRBV5-5, with unresolved D. Germline V CDR1 and CDR2: SGHKS, YYEKEE (reference sequence). The CDR3 is 15 residues long. The V end was cut by 2 bases, the J end by 2 bases, with 10 bases between. In DNA, the CDR3 is TGTGCCAGCAGCTTTTCGGGCAGAAACACCGGGGAGCTGTTTTTT. It codes for CASSFSGRNTGELFF.

This rearrangement joins TRBV3-1 to TRBJ1-2; 8 bases map to TRBD1. This CDR3 has 13 residues. Germline V lookup: CDR1 LGHDT, CDR2 YNNKEL (reference sequence). The V gene end was trimmed by 4 bases and the J gene end by 4 bases; junction bases not matched to a gene: 2. The CDR3 spells CASSPDRGYGYTF. The CDR3 DNA reads TGTGCCAGCAGCCCCGACAGGGGCTATGGCTACACCTTC.

This clonotype turned up a few times. V usage is TRBV2 and J usage is TRBJ2-7; TRBD2 aligns across 9 bases. This CDR3 spans 15 amino acids. The germline V gene has CDR1 SNHLY and CDR2 FYNNEI. Trimming at V came to 3 bases and at J to 6 bases, leaving 9 bases not matched to a gene. CDR3 amino acids: CASSDQSSGISEQYF. The DNA of the CDR3 is TGTGCCAGCAGTGATCAGTCTAGCGGGATTAGCGAGCAGTACTTC.

This clonotype was observed a handful of times. V is TRBV9 and J is TRBJ2-3; D possibly matches TRBD1 or TRBD2 (5 bases each). Looked up from germline, CDR1 is SGDLS and CDR2 is YYNGEE. V lost 2 bases and J 6 bases, leaving 16 bases between the germline ends. The CDR3 contains 15 residues. CDR3 region: CASSVGQGALDTQYF. The CDR3 nucleotides read TGTGCCAGCAGCGTGGGGCAGGGAGCACTGGATACGCAGTATTTT.

This clonotype was counted many times. The chain uses TRBV10-3 and TRBJ2-3; maybe TRBD2 (5 bases). The CDR3 loop spans 14 amino acids. V was pared by 4 bases and J by 0 bases, with 8 bases between. Germline values: CDR1 ENHRY, CDR2 SYGVKD. CDR3 nucleotide sequence: TGTGCCATCAGTGGAGGGATTAGCACAGATACGCAGTATTTT. Translated, it gives CAISGGISTDTQYF.

The CDR3 region has the DNA TGTGCCAGCAGTTACCGATACAATGAGCAGTTCTTC. Translation gives CASSYRYNEQFF. This chain connects TRBV6-2 or TRBV6-3 to TRBJ2-1; D unresolved. CDR3 length: 12 residues. The ends were cut back, 2 bases at V and 4 bases at J, with 3 bases in the middle. Looked up from germline, CDR1 is MNHEY and CDR2 is SVGEGT.

This clonotype showed up just a few times. The chain is built from TRBV7-2 and TRBJ2-5, with D unresolved. Germline CDR1 SGHTA, CDR2 FQGNSA. V lost 5 bases to trimming and J lost 2 bases, with 12 bases between them. The CDR3 extends over 14 amino acids. CDR3 loop: CASSEGLKQETQYF. CDR3 DNA: TGTGCCAGCAGCGAAGGGTTGAAACAAGAGACCCAGTACTTC.

This sequence joins TRBV7-8 and TRBJ2-5, with a weak D call TRBD2 (6 bases). The CDR3 consists of 15 residues. Trimming took off 5 bases at V and 2 bases at J, with 15 bases between the two ends. The germline CDR1 and CDR2 sequences are SGHVS and FQNEAQ. The CDR3 region is CASSGGSGQQETQYF. In DNA form, the CDR3 reads TGTGCCAGCAGCGGAGGGAGTGGTCAACAAGAGACCCAGTACTTC.

This clonotype was seen a handful of times. This sequence joins TRBV9 and TRBJ2-5; D uncertain. V lost 3 bases and J 0 bases, leaving 9 bases between the germline ends. The length of the CDR3 is 14 residues. Germline lookup yields CDR1 SGDLS and CDR2 YYNGEE. CDR3 protein: CASSASGYQETQYF. In nucleotides, the CDR3 is TGTGCCAGCAGCGCCTCAGGATACCAAGAGACCCAGTACTTC.

This clonotype appeared a few times. V is TRBV5-1 and J is TRBJ2-3, with TRBD2 as a possible D gene (6 bases). This CDR3 comprises 15 residues. V was shortened by 3 bases and J by 0 bases, with 11 bases between the two germline ends. The V gene's germline CDR1 is SGHRS and CDR2 YFSETQ. The CDR3 DNA follows: TGCGCCAGCAGCTGGTCGGGACTCAGCACAGATACGCAGTATTTT. Translation gives CASSWSGLSTDTQYF.

The chain employs TRBV6-2 or TRBV6-3 and TRBJ2-7; D is undetermined. From germline, CDR1 is MNHEY and CDR2 SVGEGT. The CDR3 consists of 14 residues. Trimming shortened V by 0 bases and J by 0 bases, and 6 bases separated the two germline ends. The CDR3 region is CASSYSAHSYEQYF. In nucleotides, the CDR3 is TGTGCCAGCAGTTACTCGGCACACTCCTACGAGCAGTACTTC.

This chain joins TRBV24-1 and TRBJ2-2; D ambiguous. Germline CDR1 KGHDR, CDR2 SFDVKD. The CDR3 loop spans 15 amino acids. The germline V and J ends were trimmed by 3 bases and 4 bases, with 11 bases remaining between them. The CDR3 DNA reads TGTGCCACCAGTGATCCTACACGAACCACCGGGGAGCTGTTTTTT. The encoded protein is CATSDPTRTTGELFF.

The chain couples TRBV7-2 to TRBJ1-5; 9 bases map to TRBD1. This CDR3 is 14 amino acids long. CDR1 and CDR2 (germline): SGHTA, FQGNSA. V lost 4 bases to trimming and J lost 4 bases; unmatched junction nucleotides: 2. CDR3 protein: CASSWTGANQPQHF. The CDR3 DNA follows: TGTGCCAGCAGCTGGACAGGGGCAAATCAGCCCCAGCATTTT.

In its sample, this clonotype was seen a few times. The J gene is TRBJ2-6, the V gene TRBV11-2, with a weak D call TRBD1 (5 bases). Between the trimmed V and J ends, which lost 3 bases and 0 bases, there was a span of 9 bases. The CDR3 is 16 residues long. Germline-derived CDR1 and CDR2 are SGHAT and FQNNGV. Here the CDR3 reads CASSFDRISGANVLTF. The CDR3 DNA reads as TGTGCCAGCAGCTTCGACAGAATCTCTGGGGCCAACGTCCTGACTTTC.

This clonotype occurred many times. This rearrangement joins TRBV28 to TRBJ2-7; TRBD1 aligns across 7 bases. CDR3 size: 15 residues. Trimming at V came to 7 bases and at J to 2 bases, leaving 11 bases not matched to a gene. Germline CDR1 is MDHEN and CDR2 is SYDVKM. The CDR3 loop reads CASNTQGQGAYEQYF. The CDR3 nucleotides read TGTGCCAGCAATACTCAGGGCCAGGGGGCCTACGAGCAGTACTTC.

This sequence joins TRBV28 and TRBJ2-4, with 7 bases aligning to TRBD1. Germline V gene sequence: CDR1 MDHEN, CDR2 SYDVKM. There are 14 residues in the CDR3. J gave up 5 bases and V 6 bases, and 7 bases lay outside the gene matches. Here the CDR3 DNA reads TGTGCCAGCAGCCAACAGGGGAATCAAAACATTCAGTACTTC. Its translation is CASSQQGNQNIQYF. Full variable domain (outside the CDR3, taken from reference TRBV28 and TRBJ2-4): DVKVTQSSRYLVKRTGEKVFLECVQDMDHENMFWYRQDPGLGLRLIYFSYDVKMKEKGDIPEGYSVSREKKERFSLILESASTNQTSMYLCASSQQGNQNIQYFGAGTRLSVL.

V usage is TRBV7-9 and J usage is TRBJ2-1, with 7 bases fitting TRBD1. Trimming took 5 bases from V and 4 from J; bases not matched to a gene: 5. From germline, CDR1 is SEHNR and CDR2 FQNEAQ (reference sequence). The CDR3 extends over 14 amino acids. The CDR3: CASSARDSYNEQFF. In DNA form, the CDR3 reads TGTGCCAGCAGCGCCCGGGACAGTTACAATGAGCAGTTCTTC.

This clonotype was seen only a few times. The V call is TRBV18, the J call TRBJ1-5; TRBD1 might be the D (6 bases). The V end was cut by 3 bases, the J end by 7 bases, with 16 bases between. The germline V gene encodes CDR1 KGHSH and CDR2 LQKENI. The CDR3 extends over 15 amino acids. CDR3 sequence (DNA): TGTGCCAGCTCACCCGGAGGGGGGCAGGAACAGCCCCAGCATTTT. It is translated as CASSPGGGQEQPQHF.

The chain uses TRBV4-2 and TRBJ1-5; D remains ambiguous. Germline V gene data show CDR1 as LGHNA and CDR2 as YNFKEQ. Trimming removed 3 bases from V and 6 bases from J, with 12 bases in between. The CDR3 is 14 residues long. CDR3 amino acids: CASSQGIVGQPQHF. The CDR3 bases are TGTGCCAGCAGCCAGGGGATTGTAGGTCAGCCCCAGCATTTT.

The genes are TRBV7-6 and TRBJ2-3, with TRBD2 identical over 7 bases. The CDR3 spans 14 residues. CDR1 and CDR2 (germline): SGHVS, FNYEAQ. V was clipped by 3 bases and J by 3 bases; unmatched bases: 3. The DNA of the CDR3 is TGTGCCAGCAGCTTGGGGGAGGGTACAGATACGCAGTATTTT. Translating gives CASSLGEGTDTQYF.

This clonotype has just a few counts. This chain connects TRBV6-2 or TRBV6-3 to TRBJ2-1; 11 nucleotides line up with TRBD2. J lost 2 bases, V lost 7 bases, and 4 bases had no gene match. Germline CDR1 and CDR2: MNHEY and SVGEGT. The CDR3 sequence is 15 residues long. The CDR3 spells CASTSLAGAYNEQFF. As DNA, the CDR3 is TGTGCCAGCACCTCACTAGCGGGGGCCTACAATGAGCAGTTCTTC.

This clonotype was counted a few times. The chain has TRBV18 and TRBJ1-3, with no clear D. V lost 3 bases and J lost 0, with 12 bases in between. CDR1 and CDR2 from the germline V gene are KGHSH and LQKENI. The CDR3 contains 16 residues. Here the CDR3 DNA reads TGTGCCAGCTCACCTGATCGGTGGGGCTCTGGAAACACCATATATTTT. Its protein is CASSPDRWGSGNTIYF.

This chain connects TRBV12-3 or TRBV12-4 to TRBJ1-1, with D possibly matching TRBD1 (5 bases). The length of the CDR3 is 14 residues. The germline V and J ends were trimmed by 2 bases and 1 base, with 8 bases remaining between them. The CDR3 sequence: CASSLRGSNTEAFF. The CDR3 DNA sequence: TGTGCCAGCAGTTTAAGGGGATCGAACACTGAAGCTTTCTTT.

There are a few counts of this clonotype. This sequence joins TRBV24-1 and TRBJ1-5; D possibly corresponds to TRBD1 (6 bases). This CDR3 spans 13 amino acids. V was trimmed by 4 bases and J by 7 bases, leaving 10 bases between them. Germline V gene sequence: CDR1 KGHDR, CDR2 SFDVKD. The CDR3 sequence is CATSDRGGQPQHF. CDR3 DNA sequence: TGTGCCACCAGTGACCGCGGGGGCCAGCCCCAGCATTTT.

This clonotype was seen at least ten times. The CDR3 bases are TGTGCCAGCAGTGTCCGGGAAGCCTACGAGCAGTACTTC. The encoded protein is CASSVREAYEQYF. The chain combines TRBV6-1 with TRBJ2-7, with D possibly matching TRBD2 (5 bases). V lost 4 bases, J lost 2 bases, and 9 bases lay in between. The CDR3 has 13 amino acids. CDR1 and CDR2 (germline): MNHNS, SASEGT.

The J gene is TRBJ2-5, the V gene TRBV12-3 or TRBV12-4; D may be TRBD2 (5 bases). Trimming removed 2 bases from V and 0 bases from J, with 7 bases in between. This CDR3 region has 14 residues. DNA for the CDR3: TGTGCCAGCAGTTTAAACGGGGACCAAGAGACCCAGTACTTC. Translation: CASSLNGDQETQYF.

There are many counts of this clonotype. The rearrangement uses TRBV2 and TRBJ2-7; D uncertain. Germline V CDR1 and CDR2: SNHLY, FYNNEI. V shed 10 bases and J shed 1 base, with 11 bases lying between them. The CDR3 is 12 amino acids. This chain's CDR3 is CANSAYSYEQYF. The DNA for the CDR3 is TGTGCCAACAGCGCGTATTCCTACGAGCAGTACTTC.

This clonotype was counted between two and nine times. The chain is built from TRBV29-1 and TRBJ1-1; D is unclear. The V end lost 3 bases, the J end lost 0 bases, and 8 bases lay between the germline ends. The CDR3 totals 13 residues. Germline CDR1 SQVTM, CDR2 ANQGSEA. CDR3 DNA: TGCAGCGTTGATTTGGATGTGAACACTGAAGCTTTCTTT. Amino acid sequence: CSVDLDVNTEAFF.